One sample yielded the 12 T cell receptor beta chains listed below, sequenced in a study of early T cells in non-severe SARS-CoV-2 infection. Via MiXCR, TCRdb re-called the 5' RACE reads, giving one row per CDR3 protein. The sample includes over 95,000 distinct CDR3 sequences, approximately 15% seen only once; the top ten take 0.95% to 1.5%. Source material: whole blood. The receptors originated from an adult who was a healthcare worker with PCR-confirmed SARS-CoV-2 infection or an uninfected control (not recorded which).

This clonotype was seen a handful of times. The chain has TRBV10-3 and TRBJ1-2; TRBD1 matches 7 bases. Germline assignment: CDR1 ENHRY and CDR2 SYGVKD. The CDR3 runs 13 residues. V dropped 11 bases and J dropped 8; count of bases not matched to a gene: 14. The CDR3 bases are TGTGCCGCCTCTCCTTTACAGGGGCACGGCTACACCTTC. This translates into CAASPLQGHGYTF.

Only a few counts were recorded for this clonotype. J is TRBJ1-1 and V is TRBV2; unclear D gene. V dropped 3 bases and J dropped 3 bases, with 14 bases sitting between them. The length of the CDR3 is 15 residues. Germline CDR1 reads SNHLY; CDR2 reads FYNNEI. CDR3 loop: CASSDNVVRYTEAFF. The CDR3 nucleotides read TGTGCCAGCAGTGATAATGTGGTCCGTTACACTGAAGCTTTCTTT.

This clonotype was seen more than once but under ten times. The rearrangement uses TRBV24-1 and TRBJ2-7; perhaps TRBD2 as D (5 bases). Looked up from germline, CDR1 is KGHDR and CDR2 is SFDVKD. The V and J ends lost 2 bases and 6 bases respectively, with 10 bases between them. The CDR3 spans 13 residues. Here the CDR3 reads CATSDYRGAEQYF. The CDR3 DNA sequence: TGTGCCACCAGTGATTATCGGGGAGCCGAGCAGTACTTC.

This clonotype was seen a few times. The CDR3 loop is CSVLGLAGPDTQYF. CDR3 in DNA: TGCAGCGTCCTCGGACTAGCGGGCCCGGATACGCAGTATTTT. The rearrangement uses TRBV29-1 and TRBJ2-3, with TRBD2 identical over 11 bases. The CDR3 runs 14 residues. V was clipped by 6 bases and J by 6 bases; unmatched bases: 8. CDR1 and CDR2 from the germline V gene are SQVTM and ANQGSEA.

The rearrangement links TRBV12-3 or TRBV12-4 to TRBJ2-7, with 10 bases fitting TRBD1. CDR3 length: 14 residues. V lost 5 bases to trimming and J lost 3 bases; unmatched junction nucleotides: 4. The CDR3 is CASSGTGVFYEQYF. The CDR3 coding sequence is TGTGCCAGCAGTGGGACAGGGGTTTTCTACGAGCAGTACTTC.

This clonotype showed up just a few times. This sequence joins TRBV20-1 and TRBJ1-5, with 11 bases fitting TRBD1. The CDR3 runs 14 residues. V lost 3 bases, J lost 6 bases, and 4 bases stayed unmatched. Germline CDR1 DFQATT, CDR2 SNEGSKA (reference sequence). The CDR3 coding sequence is TGCAGTGCTAGCACGGACAGGGGGCGTCAGCCCCAGCATTTT. Translated, it gives CSASTDRGRQPQHF.

The table lists this clonotype with a few counts. The chain carries TRBV7-6 and TRBJ2-1; no definite D call. CDR3 length: 15 residues. Germline loops: CDR1 SGHVS, CDR2 FNYEAQ. Trimming removed 1 base from V and 7 bases from J, with 14 bases in between. This CDR3 reads CASSLGLGKENEQFF. In DNA form, the CDR3 reads TGTGCCAGCAGCTTAGGTTTAGGTAAAGAGAATGAGCAGTTCTTC. The entire variable domain, with the rest obtained from reference TRBV7-6 and TRBJ2-1, is as follows: GAGVSQSPRYKVTKRGQDVALRCDPISGHVSLYWYRQALGQGPEFLTYFNYEAQQDKSGLPNDRFSAERPEGSISTLTIQRTEQRDSAMYRCASSLGLGKENEQFFGPGTRLTVL.

This clonotype was counted a few times. The V gene is TRBV2, the J gene TRBJ2-7, with TRBD2 matching over 7 bases. This CDR3 is 15 amino acids long. Germline V CDR1 and CDR2: SNHLY, FYNNEI. The V gene end was trimmed by 6 bases and the J gene end by 2 bases; junction bases not matched to a gene: 10. CDR3 bases: TGTGCCAGCAGCCTCCTGGCGGGAGCCCCCTACGAGCAGTACTTC. The encoded protein is CASSLLAGAPYEQYF.

V and J are TRBV30 and TRBJ2-7; D not resolved. Germline CDR1 GTSNPN, CDR2 SVGIG (reference sequence). V dropped 1 base and J dropped 6 bases, with 13 bases sitting between them. The CDR3 is 13 amino acids. The CDR3 coding sequence is TGTGCCTGGAGTGGACCCCTTAGGCGCGAGCAGTACTTC. Translating it yields CAWSGPLRREQYF.

This clonotype has more than one count but fewer than ten. This rearrangement joins TRBV7-9 to TRBJ2-5; 7 bases map to TRBD2. The junction had 13 bases not matched to a gene; V was cut back by 3 bases and J by 3 bases. This CDR3 has 17 amino acids. From germline, CDR1 is SEHNR and CDR2 FQNEAQ (reference sequence). The CDR3 is CASSFTIAREDKETQYF. For the CDR3, the DNA is TGTGCCAGCAGCTTCACCATTGCCCGGGAGGACAAAGAGACCCAGTACTTC.

This clonotype was seen repeatedly, ten times or more. The chain links TRBV6-2 or TRBV6-3 to TRBJ2-7; 8 nucleotides match TRBD2. CDR1 is MNHEY and CDR2 is SVGEGT in the germline V gene. The CDR3 has 14 amino acids. J gave up 0 bases and V 4 bases, and 2 bases lay outside the gene matches. CDR3 amino acids: CASSLRGDSYEQYF. The CDR3 DNA is TGTGCCAGCAGTTTGCGGGGGGACTCCTACGAGCAGTACTTC.

The V call is TRBV11-2, the J call TRBJ2-1; possibly TRBD2 for D (5 bases). The CDR3 length is 17 residues. Trimming took 4 bases from V and 5 from J, leaving 21 bases between them. The V gene's germline CDR1 is SGHAT and CDR2 FQNNGV. The DNA of the CDR3 is TGTGCCAGCAGCTCTCCCGAAATGCCTAGCTTTGACAATGAGCAGTTCTTC. It codes for CASSSPEMPSFDNEQFF.